This TCR beta chain emerged from a study of CD4 T cells in relation to SARS-CoV-2 and coronaviruses. About the research overall: Crossreactive spike epitopes shared across donors were mapped to their HLA restriction. Study results and caveats: In roughly 60% of donors, memory CD4+ clonotypes crossrecognized SARS-CoV-2 and at least one common cold coronavirus spike. SARS-CoV-2-driven expansion was significantly weaker in crossreactive than monoreactive clones. Crossreactivity was assessed only for spike protein, not other viral proteins.

Unexposed donor CD4+ T cells date from about 2011-2018, before the COVID-19 pandemic. The germline CDR1 and CDR2 sequences are ENHRY and SYGVKD. The CDR3 has 15 residues. V lost 8 bases and J lost 5, with 19 bases in between. Regarding this clone: Its target is not known.

Clones were sequenced by immunoSEQ multiplex PCR, and TCRdb holds only the in-frame ones, with some missing. The sample holds 60,000 to 85,000 clones, roughly 93% seen once. Sample: naive CD4+ T cells from PBMCs. Subset defined: naive CD4+ T cells isolated by negative enrichment. The source of this sequence is a human donor in good health. The chain combines TRBV10-3 with TRBJ2-1; no definite D call. CDR3 residues: CAISRAPEPNNEQFF. CDR3 DNA: TGTGCCATCTCCCGAGCGCCGGAGCCAAACAATGAGCAGTTCTTC.